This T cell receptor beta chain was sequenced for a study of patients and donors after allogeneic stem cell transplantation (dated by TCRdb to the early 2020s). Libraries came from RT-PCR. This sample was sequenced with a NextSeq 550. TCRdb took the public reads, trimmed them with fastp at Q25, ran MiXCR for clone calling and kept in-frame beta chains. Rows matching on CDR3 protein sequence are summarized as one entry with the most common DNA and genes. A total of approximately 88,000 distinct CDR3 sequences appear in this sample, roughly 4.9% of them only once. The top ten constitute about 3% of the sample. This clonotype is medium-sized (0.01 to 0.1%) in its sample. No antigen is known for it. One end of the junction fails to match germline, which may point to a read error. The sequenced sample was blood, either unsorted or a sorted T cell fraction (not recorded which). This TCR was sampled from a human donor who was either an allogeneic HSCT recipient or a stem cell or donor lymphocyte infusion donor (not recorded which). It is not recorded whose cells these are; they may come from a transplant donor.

The CDR3 protein: CSARASSATGFSGNTIYF. The DNA sequence reads TGCAGTGCGAGAGCCTCGTCCGCGACAGGCTTCTCTGGAAACACCATATATTTT. The sequence joins TRBV20-1 to TRBJ1-3; TRBD1 is possibly the D segment (6 matching bases). CDR1 and CDR2 are drawn from the germline V gene (reference sequence): DFQATT, SNEGSKA. The CDR3 numbers 18 residues from cysteine through phenylalanine. The sequence is cut down to CDR3 DNA, 54 bases in frame from base 1.